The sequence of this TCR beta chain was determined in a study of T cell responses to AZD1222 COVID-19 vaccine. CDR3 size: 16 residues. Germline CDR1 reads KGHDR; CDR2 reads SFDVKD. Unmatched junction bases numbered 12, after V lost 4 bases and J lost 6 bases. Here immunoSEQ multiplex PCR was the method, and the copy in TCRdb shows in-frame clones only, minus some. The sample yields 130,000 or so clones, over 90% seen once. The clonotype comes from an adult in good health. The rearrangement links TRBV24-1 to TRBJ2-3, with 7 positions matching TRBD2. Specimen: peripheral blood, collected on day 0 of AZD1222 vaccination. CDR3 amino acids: CATSDPTSSERDTQYF. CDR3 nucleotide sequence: TGTGCCACCAGTGACCCGACTAGCAGCGAGAGGGATACGCAGTATTTT.